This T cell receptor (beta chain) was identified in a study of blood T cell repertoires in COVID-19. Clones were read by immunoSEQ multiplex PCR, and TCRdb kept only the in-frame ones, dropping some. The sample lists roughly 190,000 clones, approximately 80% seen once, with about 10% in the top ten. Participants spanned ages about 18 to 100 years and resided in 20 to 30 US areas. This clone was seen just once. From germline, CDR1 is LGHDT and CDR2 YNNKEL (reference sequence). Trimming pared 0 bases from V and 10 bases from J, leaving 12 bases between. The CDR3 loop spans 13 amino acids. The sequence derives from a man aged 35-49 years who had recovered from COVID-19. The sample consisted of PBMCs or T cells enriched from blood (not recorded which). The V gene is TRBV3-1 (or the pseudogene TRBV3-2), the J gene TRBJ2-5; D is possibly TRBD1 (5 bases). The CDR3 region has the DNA TGTGCCAGCAGCCAAGATCGCAGGGTAGGCCAGTACTTC. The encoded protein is CASSQDRRVGQYF.